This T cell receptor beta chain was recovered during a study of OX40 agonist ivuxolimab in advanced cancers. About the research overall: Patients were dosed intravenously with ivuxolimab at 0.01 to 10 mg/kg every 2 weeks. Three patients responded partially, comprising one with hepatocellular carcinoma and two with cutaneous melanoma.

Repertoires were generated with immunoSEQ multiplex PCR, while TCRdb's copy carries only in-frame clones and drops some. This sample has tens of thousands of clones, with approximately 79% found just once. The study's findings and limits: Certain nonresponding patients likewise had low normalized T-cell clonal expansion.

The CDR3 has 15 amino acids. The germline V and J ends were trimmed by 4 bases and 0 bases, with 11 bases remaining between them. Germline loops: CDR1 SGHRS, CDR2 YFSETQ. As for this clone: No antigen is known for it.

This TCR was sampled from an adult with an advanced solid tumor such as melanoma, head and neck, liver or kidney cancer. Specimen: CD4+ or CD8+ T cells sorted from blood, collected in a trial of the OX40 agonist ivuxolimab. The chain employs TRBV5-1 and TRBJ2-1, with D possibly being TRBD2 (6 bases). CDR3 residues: CASSPGVDSYNEQFF. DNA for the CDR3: TGCGCCAGCAGCCCGGGGGTCGACTCCTACAATGAGCAGTTCTTC.